This TCR beta chain was recorded in a study of T cell responses to AZD1222 COVID-19 vaccine. Trimming removed 5 bases from V and 0 bases from J, with 1 base in between. This CDR3 has 10 residues. The germline V gene has CDR1 DFQATT and CDR2 SNEGSKA (reference sequence). As concerns this clone: Its target is not known.

Clones were read by immunoSEQ multiplex PCR, and TCRdb kept only the in-frame ones, dropping some. The data show roughly 170,000 clones, 88% seen once. Whole-study findings and limits: Spike as a whole was targeted by vaccine-associated CD4 TCRs, dominant at 160-218 and 743-854. Donors were chiefly white British, with a greater number of females, and clonal diversity was perhaps underestimated. Spike-specific TCR breadth and depth were elevated following two AZD1222 doses.

This TCR derives from an adult in good health. The chain is built from TRBV20-1 and TRBJ1-1; D gene ambiguous. The specimen was peripheral blood, collected on day 0 of AZD1222 vaccination. In DNA, the CDR3 is TGCAGTGCTGTGAACACTGAAGCTTTCTTT. Its protein product is CSAVNTEAFF.